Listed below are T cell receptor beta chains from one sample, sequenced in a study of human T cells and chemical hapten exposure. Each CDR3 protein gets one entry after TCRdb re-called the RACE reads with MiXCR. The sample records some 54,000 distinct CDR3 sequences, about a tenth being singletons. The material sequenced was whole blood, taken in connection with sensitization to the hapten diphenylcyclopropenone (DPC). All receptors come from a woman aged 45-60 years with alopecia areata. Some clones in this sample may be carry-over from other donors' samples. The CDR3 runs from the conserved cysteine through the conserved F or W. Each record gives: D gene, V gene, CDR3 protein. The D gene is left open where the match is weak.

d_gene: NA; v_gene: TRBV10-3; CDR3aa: CAISQYLTGSTDTQYF
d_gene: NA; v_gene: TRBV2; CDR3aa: CASKGSPLASPLHF
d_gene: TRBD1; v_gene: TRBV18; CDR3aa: CASSPGTAALNYGYTF
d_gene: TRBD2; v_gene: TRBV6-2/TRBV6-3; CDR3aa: CASSSRAGGYEQYF
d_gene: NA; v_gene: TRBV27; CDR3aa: CASSLASPSHQPQHF
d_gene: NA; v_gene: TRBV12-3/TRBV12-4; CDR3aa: CAISPQAGASLDTQYF
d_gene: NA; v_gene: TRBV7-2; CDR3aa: CASSLGSDRGTEAFF
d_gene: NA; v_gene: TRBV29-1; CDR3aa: CSVAEGRDQPQHF
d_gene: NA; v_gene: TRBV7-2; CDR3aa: CASSLGQGGEKLFF
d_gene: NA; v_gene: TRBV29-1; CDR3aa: CSVGQGGVTDTQYF
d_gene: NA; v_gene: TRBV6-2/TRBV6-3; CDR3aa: CASSYLGVEAFF
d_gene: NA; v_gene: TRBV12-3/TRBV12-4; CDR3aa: CASGISREDTQYF
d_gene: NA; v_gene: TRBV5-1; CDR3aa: CASSKGQGTDTQYF
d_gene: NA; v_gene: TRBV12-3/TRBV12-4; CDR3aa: CASSSWDTNYEQYF
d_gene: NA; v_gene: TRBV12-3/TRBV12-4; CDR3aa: CASSFSPGGPAEKLFF
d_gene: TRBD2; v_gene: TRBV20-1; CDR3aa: CSARDAAGGTDTQYF
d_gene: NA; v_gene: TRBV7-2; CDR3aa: CASSLAPRGNYGYTF
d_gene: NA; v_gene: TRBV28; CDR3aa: CASSRANLGVYEQYF
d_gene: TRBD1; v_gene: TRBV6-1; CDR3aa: CASSEATGGVYNEQFF
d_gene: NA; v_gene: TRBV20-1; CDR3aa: CSARGYLGAGNTEAFF
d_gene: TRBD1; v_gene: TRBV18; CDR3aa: CASSPAGGQETQYF
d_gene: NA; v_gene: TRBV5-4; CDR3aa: CASSLVPDTPIDNSPLHF
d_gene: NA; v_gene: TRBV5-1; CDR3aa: CASSLAGAGSSGANVLTF
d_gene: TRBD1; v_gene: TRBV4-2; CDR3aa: CASSPQTGSYGYTF
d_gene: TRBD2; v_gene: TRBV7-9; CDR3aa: CASSATSGLSTDTQYF
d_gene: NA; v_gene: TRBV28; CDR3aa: CASSAGMSYEQYF
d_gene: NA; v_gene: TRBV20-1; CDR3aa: CSARRPGIGTDTQYF
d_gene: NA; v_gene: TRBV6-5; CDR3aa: CASSYDSLRSGNTIYF
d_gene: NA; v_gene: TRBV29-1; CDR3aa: CSGLRGGGNTIYF
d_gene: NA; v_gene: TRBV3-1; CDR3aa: CASSRRDLPEQYF
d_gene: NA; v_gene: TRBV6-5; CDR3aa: CASSYSGYYNSPLHF
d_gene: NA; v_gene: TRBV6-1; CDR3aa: CASSASTVRSQPQHF
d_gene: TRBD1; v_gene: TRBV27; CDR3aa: CASSLSPGQGRYEQYF
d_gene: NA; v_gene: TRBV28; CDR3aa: CASSFMKIEAFF
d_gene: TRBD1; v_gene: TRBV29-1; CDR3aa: CSAILRGSQPQHF
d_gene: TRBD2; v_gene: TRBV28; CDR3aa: CASRVAGSGNEQFF
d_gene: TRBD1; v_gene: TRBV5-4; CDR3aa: CASSFYARGRRETQYF
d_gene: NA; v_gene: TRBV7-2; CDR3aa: CASSADRQIEAFF
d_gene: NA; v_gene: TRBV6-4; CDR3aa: CAGPRPWSYNEQFF
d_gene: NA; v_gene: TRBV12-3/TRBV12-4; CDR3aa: CASSFWENRESYTF
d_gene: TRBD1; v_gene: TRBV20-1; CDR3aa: CSAPGGLVVMKETQYF
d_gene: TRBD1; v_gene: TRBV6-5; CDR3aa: CASSYGDRTTYEQYF
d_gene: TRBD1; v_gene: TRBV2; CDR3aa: CASSDSGGTEAFF
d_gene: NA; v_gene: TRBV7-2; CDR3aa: CASSLMRGPSADTQYF
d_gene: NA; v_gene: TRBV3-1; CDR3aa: CASRRETGNTEAFF
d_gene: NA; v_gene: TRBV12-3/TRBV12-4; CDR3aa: CASSRTPEAFF